This T cell receptor beta chain was obtained from a study of blood T cells in healthy people across ages (dated by TCRdb to the mid-2010s). Background on the whole study: Template switching captured roughly one uniquely barcoded TCR beta cDNA molecule per two T cells in model experiments. Age-related changes in TCR beta repertoire diversity were measured in the study by deep sequencing normalized with unique cDNA molecular identifiers. Four age groups were formed from the donors: young (average approximately 17 years), middle-aged (around 41), aged (about 62) and long-lived (roughly 88). To avoid experimental bias, donors of different ages were distributed randomly across sequencing lanes. For two donors (one aged 18 to 30 and one aged 80 or older), the study analyzed two additional independent replicas of 1 million unique cDNA reads from the same blood draw. The study at large found these results: As age increased, observed TCR beta diversity per million T cells dropped in a roughly linear way, and a significant reduction was already evident by age approximately 40. Because the CMV infection status of the donors was unknown, age-related changes in expanded clonotypes may potentially have been confounded. Total diversity estimates from one million sequenced T cells were considered lower bounds and underestimates. Observed TCR beta diversity correlated strongly with the percentage of naive T cells measured by flow cytometry. Compared with the aged group, more naive CD4+ T cells, fewer expanded clones and increased TCR diversity were shown by the long-lived group, suggesting age selection. Because profiling used bulk unsorted PBMCs, naive and antigen-experienced compartments could not be compared conclusively.

Library method: 5' RACE. The reads were generated on an Illumina HiSeq 2500. A second PCR of about 6 to 11 cycles was run with a J-beta primer mix and a sample-barcoded 5' primer. A unique molecular identifier was introduced onto each TCR beta cDNA molecule by a template-switch 5' adaptor carrying 12 random nucleotides. At least 3 million CDR3-containing paired-end reads were obtained from each sample. First-strand cDNA synthesis was performed from all RNA using the Mint cDNA synthesis kit, with priming by a TRBC-specific oligonucleotide. All cDNA was treated with uracil-DNA glycosylase and then went through a first 18-cycle PCR with the universal primers M1SS and BC2_uni_R. The original pipeline was this. Each sample was normalized by randomly selecting 1 million high-quality reads, each carrying a distinct molecular identifier. Instead of being binned into consensus sequences, reads with shared molecular identifiers were discarded. MiTCR, set to a Q25 quality threshold and the strictest error-elimination algorithm, was used for CDR3 identification, clonotype clustering and error correction. Lower-bound total TCR beta diversity was estimated with a nonparametric unseen species model using Euler transformation. TCRdb reran the public reads through fastp at Q25 and MiXCR, keeping productive beta chains. Each entry is one CDR3 protein sequence, shown with its most common DNA and genes. The V and J calls come from TCRdb's annotation, not from the publication. Here the sample has 850,000 or so distinct CDR3 sequences; around 26% occur a single time. The ten largest clones capture around 16% of the sample.

This clonotype was seen a few times. Its antigen is unknown. This clone may be a read error of a much larger clone one base away. From the germline V gene, CDR1 is SGHAT and CDR2 is FQNNGV. Spanning cysteine to phenylalanine, the CDR3 consists of 13 amino acids. The only DNA kept is the CDR3, 39 bases in frame from the first base. The donors were 40 or so Caucasian individuals from Russia, aged 6 to 90 years, who were systemically healthy. Around 9.8 milliliters of peripheral blood were collected from each donor into EDTA-treated Vacutainer tubes. Ficoll-Paque density-gradient centrifugation was used to isolate PBMCs, with at least 6.5 million per sample. Total RNA, at least 6 micrograms per sample, was extracted from PBMCs with Trizol reagent. Naive CD45RAhigh/CD27high T cell percentages were measured by flow cytometry on a PBMC aliquot from every donor.

Sequencing was carried out using blood. The sequence derives from a woman of 80 years or more in good health. The V and J segments used are TRBV11-2 and TRBJ2-3, with the D segment identity uncertain. This receptor carries the CDR3 CACSSRRADTQYF. The nucleotides are TGTGCCTGCAGCTCGCGGCGCGCAGATACGCAGTATTTT.